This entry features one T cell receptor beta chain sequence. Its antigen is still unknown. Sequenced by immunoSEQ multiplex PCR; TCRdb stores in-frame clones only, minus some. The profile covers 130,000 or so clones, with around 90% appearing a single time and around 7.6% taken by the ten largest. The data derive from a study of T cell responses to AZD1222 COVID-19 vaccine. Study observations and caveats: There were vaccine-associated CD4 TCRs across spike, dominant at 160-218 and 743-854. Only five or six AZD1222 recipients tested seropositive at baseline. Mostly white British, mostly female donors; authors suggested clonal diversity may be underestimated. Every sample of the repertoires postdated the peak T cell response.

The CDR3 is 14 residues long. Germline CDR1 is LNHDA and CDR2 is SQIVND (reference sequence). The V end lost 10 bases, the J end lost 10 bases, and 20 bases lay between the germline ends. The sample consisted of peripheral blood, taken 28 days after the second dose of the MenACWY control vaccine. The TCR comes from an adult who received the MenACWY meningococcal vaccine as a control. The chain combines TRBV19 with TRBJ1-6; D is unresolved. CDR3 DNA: TGTGCCACCTCCCGGGAAACAGACGGATCACCCCTCCACTTT. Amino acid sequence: CATSRETDGSPLHF.